What follows are 5 T cell receptor beta chains derived from one specimen sequenced in a study of blood T cell repertoires in COVID-19. TCRdb keeps only in-frame clones here, not all; method: immunoSEQ multiplex PCR. Found here are a few hundred thousand clones, approximately 88% of them singletons; the top ten hold 5% to 6%. Sequencing input: PBMCs or T cells enriched from blood (not recorded which). The receptor source for this set is a man aged 30-40 years who had recovered from COVID-19.

The chain recombines TRBV7-9 with TRBJ2-7, with TRBD1 matching over 7 bases. Germline-derived CDR1 and CDR2 are SEHNR and FQNEAQ (reference sequence). With 5 bases clipped from V and 1 base from J, the junction kept 5 bases outside the gene matches. The CDR3 runs to 14 residues. The CDR3 nucleotides read TGTGCCAGCAGCCGATCGACAGGGTCCTACGAGCAGTACTTC. Its translation: CASSRSTGSYEQYF.

The chain joins TRBV10-3 to TRBJ2-6, with TRBD2 matching 8 bases. Germline V CDR1 and CDR2: ENHRY, SYGVKD. The V and J ends lost 0 bases and 0 bases, in that order; junction bases with no gene match: 10. The CDR3 spans 20 residues. CDR3 amino acids: CAISESIRGGYNSGANVLTF. The CDR3 DNA is TGTGCCATCAGTGAGTCGATTCGCGGGGGGTATAACTCTGGGGCCAACGTCCTGACTTTC.

This clone was seen a few times. V usage is TRBV7-9 and J usage is TRBJ2-7, with TRBD1 matching over 7 bases. Trimming cost V 1 base and J 0 bases; bases outside gene matches: 6. Germline V CDR1 and CDR2: SEHNR, FQNEAQ (reference sequence). CDR3 length: 16 amino acids. CDR3 amino acids: CASSLETGSFSYEQYF. In nucleotides, the CDR3 is TGTGCCAGCAGCTTAGAGACAGGGAGCTTCTCCTACGAGCAGTACTTC. The full variable domain, rest sourced from reference TRBV7-9 and TRBJ2-7, is DTGVSQNPRHKITKRGQNVTFRCDPISEHNRLYWYRQTLGQGPEFLTYFQNEAQLEKSRLLSDRFSAERPKGSFSTLEIQRTEQGDSAMYLCASSLETGSFSYEQYFGPGTRLTVT.

This chain uses TRBV27 with TRBJ1-2; 8 nucleotides agree with TRBD1. Per the germline V gene, CDR1 is MNHEY and CDR2 is SMNVEV (reference sequence). CDR3 length equals 16 residues. The V and J ends lost 3 bases and 4 bases, in that order; junction bases with no gene match: 10. In DNA form, the CDR3 reads TGTGCCAGCAGTTTCCCACAAGGACAGGGTGGCTATGGCTACACCTTC. It translates to CASSFPQGQGGYGYTF.

V usage is TRBV5-1 and J usage is TRBJ2-5, with 9 positions matching TRBD1. Germline CDR1 SGHRS, CDR2 YFSETQ. J gave up 5 bases and V 7 bases, and 6 bases lay outside the gene matches. The CDR3 runs 13 residues. CDR3 in DNA: TGCGCCAGCCACAGGGGGCTTGGGGAGACCCAGTACTTC. As protein: CASHRGLGETQYF.